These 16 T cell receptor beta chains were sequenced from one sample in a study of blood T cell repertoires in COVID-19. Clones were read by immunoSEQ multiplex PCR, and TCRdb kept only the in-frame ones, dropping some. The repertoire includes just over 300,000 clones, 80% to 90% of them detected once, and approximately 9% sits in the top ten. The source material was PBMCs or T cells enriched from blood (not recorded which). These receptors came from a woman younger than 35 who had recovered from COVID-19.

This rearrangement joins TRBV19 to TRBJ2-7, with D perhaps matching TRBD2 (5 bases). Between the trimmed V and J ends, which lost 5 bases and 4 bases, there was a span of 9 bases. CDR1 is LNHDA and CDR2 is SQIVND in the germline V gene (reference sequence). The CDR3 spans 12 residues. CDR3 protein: CASSARGYEQYF. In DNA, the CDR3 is TGTGCCAGTAGTGCCCGGGGTTACGAGCAGTACTTC.

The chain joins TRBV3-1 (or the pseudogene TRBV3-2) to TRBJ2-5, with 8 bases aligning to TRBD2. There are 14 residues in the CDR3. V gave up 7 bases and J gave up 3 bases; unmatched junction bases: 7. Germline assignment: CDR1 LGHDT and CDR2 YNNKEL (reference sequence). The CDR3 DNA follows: TGTGCCAGCAAGATCCTCGGGGGGGAAGAGACCCAGTACTTC. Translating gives CASKILGGEETQYF.

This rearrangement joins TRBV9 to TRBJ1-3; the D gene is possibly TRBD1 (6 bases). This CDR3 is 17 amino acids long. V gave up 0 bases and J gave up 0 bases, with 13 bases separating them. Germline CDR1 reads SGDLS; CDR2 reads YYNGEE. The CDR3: CASSVAGTPSSGNTIYF. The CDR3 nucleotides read TGTGCCAGCAGCGTAGCGGGGACACCAAGCTCTGGAAACACCATATATTTT.

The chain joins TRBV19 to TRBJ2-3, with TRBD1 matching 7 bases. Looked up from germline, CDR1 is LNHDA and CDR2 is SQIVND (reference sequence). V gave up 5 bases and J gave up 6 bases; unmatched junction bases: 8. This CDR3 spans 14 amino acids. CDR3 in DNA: TGTGCCAGTAGTGTCGACAGGGTGAGCGATACGCAGTATTTT. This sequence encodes CASSVDRVSDTQYF.

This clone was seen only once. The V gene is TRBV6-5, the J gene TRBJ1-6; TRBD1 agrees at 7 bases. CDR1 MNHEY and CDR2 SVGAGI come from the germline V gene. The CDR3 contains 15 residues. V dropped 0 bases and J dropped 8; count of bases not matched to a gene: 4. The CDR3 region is CASSYSIGQDSPLHF. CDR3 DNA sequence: TGTGCCAGCAGTTACTCGATTGGACAGGATTCACCCCTCCACTTT.

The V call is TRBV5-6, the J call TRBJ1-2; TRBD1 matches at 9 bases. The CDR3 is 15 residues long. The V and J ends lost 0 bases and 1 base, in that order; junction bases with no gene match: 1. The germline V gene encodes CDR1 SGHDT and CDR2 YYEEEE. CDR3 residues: CASSLGDRDNYGYTF. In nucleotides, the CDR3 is TGTGCCAGCAGCTTGGGGGACAGGGATAACTATGGCTACACCTTC.

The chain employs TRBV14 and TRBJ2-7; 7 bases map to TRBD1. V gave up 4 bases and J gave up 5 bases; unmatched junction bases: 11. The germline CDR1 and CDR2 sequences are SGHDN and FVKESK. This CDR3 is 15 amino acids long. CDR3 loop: CASSPRQGRPNEQYF. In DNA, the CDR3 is TGTGCCAGCAGCCCGAGACAGGGTCGGCCCAACGAGCAGTACTTC. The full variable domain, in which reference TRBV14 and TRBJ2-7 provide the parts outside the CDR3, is EAGVTQFPSHSVIEKGQTVTLRCDPISGHDNLYWYRRVMGKEIKFLLHFVKESKQDESGMPNNRFLAERTGGTYSTLKVQPAELEDSGVYFCASSPRQGRPNEQYFGPGTRLTVT.

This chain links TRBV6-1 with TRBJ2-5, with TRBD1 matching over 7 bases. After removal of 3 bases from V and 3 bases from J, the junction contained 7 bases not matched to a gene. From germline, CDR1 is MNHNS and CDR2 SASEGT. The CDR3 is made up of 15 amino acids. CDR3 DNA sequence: TGTGCCAGCAGTGACCTTTCAACAGGGGAAGAGACCCAGTACTTC. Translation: CASSDLSTGEETQYF.

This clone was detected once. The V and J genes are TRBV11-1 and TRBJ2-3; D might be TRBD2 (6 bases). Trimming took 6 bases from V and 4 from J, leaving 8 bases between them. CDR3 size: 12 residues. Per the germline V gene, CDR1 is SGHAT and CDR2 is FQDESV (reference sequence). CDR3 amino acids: CASRGGADTQYF. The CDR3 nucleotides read TGTGCCAGCAGAGGAGGGGCAGATACGCAGTATTTT.

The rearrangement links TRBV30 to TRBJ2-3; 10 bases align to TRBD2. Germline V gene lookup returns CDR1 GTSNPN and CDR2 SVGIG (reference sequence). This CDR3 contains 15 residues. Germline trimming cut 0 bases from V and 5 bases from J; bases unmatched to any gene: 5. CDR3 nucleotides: TGTGCCTGGAGTGTACCAGCGGGGGGGGGAGATACGCAGTATTTT. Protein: CAWSVPAGGGDTQYF.

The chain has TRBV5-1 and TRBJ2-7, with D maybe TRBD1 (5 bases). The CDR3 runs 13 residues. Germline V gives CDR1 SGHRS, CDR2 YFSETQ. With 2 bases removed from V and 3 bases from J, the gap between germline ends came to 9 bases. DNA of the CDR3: TGCGCCAGCAGCTTACAGGAGAGCTACGAGCAGTACTTC. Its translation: CASSLQESYEQYF.

CDR3 residues: CASRLPGQGAYEQYF. The DNA of the CDR3 is TGTGCCAGCAGATTACCGGGACAGGGGGCCTACGAGCAGTACTTC. This chain uses TRBV27 with TRBJ2-7, with 11 nucleotides matching TRBD1. After removal of 6 bases from V and 2 bases from J, the junction contained 6 bases not matched to a gene. The germline V gene has CDR1 MNHEY and CDR2 SMNVEV (reference sequence). The CDR3 extends over 15 amino acids.

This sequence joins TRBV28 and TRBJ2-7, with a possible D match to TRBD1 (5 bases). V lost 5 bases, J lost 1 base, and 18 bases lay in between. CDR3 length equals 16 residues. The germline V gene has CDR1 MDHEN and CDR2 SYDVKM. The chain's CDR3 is CASSLDSGIRSYEQYF. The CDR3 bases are TGTGCCAGCAGTCTCGATTCAGGGATTAGGTCCTACGAGCAGTACTTC.

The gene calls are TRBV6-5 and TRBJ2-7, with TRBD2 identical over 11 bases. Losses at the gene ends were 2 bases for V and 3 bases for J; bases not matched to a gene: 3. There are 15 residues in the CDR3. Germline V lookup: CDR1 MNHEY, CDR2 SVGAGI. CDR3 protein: CASSYTSGSFYEQYF. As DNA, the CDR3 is TGTGCCAGCAGTTACACTAGCGGGAGTTTCTACGAGCAGTACTTC.

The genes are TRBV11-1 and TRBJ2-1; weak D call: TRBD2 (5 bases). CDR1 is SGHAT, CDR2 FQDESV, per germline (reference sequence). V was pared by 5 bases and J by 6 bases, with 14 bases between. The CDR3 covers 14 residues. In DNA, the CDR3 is TGTGCCAGCAGCCCCTATCGGGAAATCAATGAGCAGTTCTTC. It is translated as CASSPYREINEQFF.

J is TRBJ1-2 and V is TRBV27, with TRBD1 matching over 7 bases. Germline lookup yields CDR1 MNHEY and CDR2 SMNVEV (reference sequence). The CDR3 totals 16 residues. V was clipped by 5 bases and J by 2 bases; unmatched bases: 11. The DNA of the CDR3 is TGTGCCAGCAGTCCCGTGTGGACAGGAGGAAACTATGGCTACACCTTC. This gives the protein CASSPVWTGGNYGYTF.